Below, 27 T cell receptor beta chains from the same sample are listed, as sequenced in a study of shared clonotypes between healthy human individuals. The table came from immunoSEQ multiplex PCR; TCRdb's copy has only in-frame clones and leaves some out. The sample includes 2 million to 2.5 million clones, roughly 95% of them seen just once. Sequencing input: naive CD4+ T cells sorted from blood. Subset in this sample: CD45RA+ positively selected. The source is a young man in good health.

This chain joins TRBV5-1 and TRBJ2-1; D not certain. The V end lost 0 bases, the J end lost 10 bases, and 8 bases lay between the germline ends. The germline gives CDR1 SGHRS, CDR2 YFSETQ. The CDR3 sequence is 12 residues long. CDR3 sequence reads: CASSLAWEEQFF. The DNA of the CDR3 is TGCGCCAGCAGCTTGGCCTGGGAAGAGCAGTTCTTC.

The CDR3 DNA reads TGTGCCAGCTCACCTCCGGGACGCGTAAACACCGGGGAGCTGTTTTTT. It codes for CASSPPGRVNTGELFF. The chain has TRBV18 and TRBJ2-2; either TRBD1 or TRBD2 may fit D (5 bases each). Germline values: CDR1 KGHSH, CDR2 LQKENI. Trimming stripped 3 bases from V and 2 bases from J, with 13 bases between. This CDR3 has 16 residues.

A word on this clone: Other DNA variants within this sample encode the same CDR3. The V call is TRBV5-1, the J call TRBJ2-1; no clear D. Germline CDR1 is SGHRS and CDR2 is YFSETQ. This CDR3 comprises 13 residues. The V and J ends lost 0 bases and 7 bases respectively, with 8 bases between them. The CDR3: CASSLGRANEQFF. The DNA for the CDR3 is TGCGCCAGCAGCTTGGGTCGGGCAAATGAGCAGTTCTTC. The full variable domain, in which reference TRBV5-1 and TRBJ2-1 provide the parts outside the CDR3, is KAGVTQTPRYLIKTRGQQVTLSCSPISGHRSVSWYQQTPGQGLQFLFEYFSETQRNKGNFPGRFSGRQFSNSRSEMNVSTLELGDSALYLCASSLGRANEQFFGPGTRLTVL.

CDR3 loop: CSVEDLASGSYEQYF. The CDR3 DNA follows: TGCAGCGTTGAAGACCTGGCTAGCGGCTCCTACGAGCAGTACTTC. The chain joins TRBV29-1 to TRBJ2-7; 7 bases map to TRBD2. This CDR3 is built from 15 residues. The V segment lost 0 bases and the J segment 0 bases; nucleotides outside the gene matches: 5. Germline V gene data show CDR1 as SQVTM and CDR2 as ANQGSEA.

The chain employs TRBV7-9 and TRBJ2-2; 7 nucleotides align to TRBD1. Germline V gene data show CDR1 as SEHNR and CDR2 as FQNEAQ (reference sequence). The V gene end was trimmed by 2 bases and the J gene end by 6 bases; junction bases not matched to a gene: 3. The length of the CDR3 is 14 residues. CDR3 protein: CASSLQGVAGELFF. The CDR3 bases are TGTGCCAGCAGCTTACAGGGGGTTGCCGGGGAGCTGTTTTTT.

The chain couples TRBV7-9 to TRBJ2-3, with D possibly being TRBD2 (6 bases). Trimming took 5 bases from V and 6 from J, leaving 18 bases between them. Germline CDR1 and CDR2: SEHNR and FQNEAQ (reference sequence). CDR3 size: 15 residues. CDR3 residues: CASSQVGGVADTQYF. CDR3 nucleotide sequence: TGTGCCAGCAGCCAAGTCGGCGGGGTGGCCGATACGCAGTATTTT.

This chain links TRBV7-9 with TRBJ1-2, with TRBD1 matching 10 bases. The CDR3 extends over 14 amino acids. Germline V CDR1 and CDR2: SEHNR, FQNEAQ (reference sequence). J lost 6 bases, V lost 4 bases, and 5 bases had no gene match. The CDR3 region has the DNA TGTGCCAGCAGCTCTTTCGGACAGGGGGATGGCTACACCTTC. Amino acids: CASSSFGQGDGYTF.

V and J are TRBV19 and TRBJ2-6; D perhaps matches TRBD1 (5 bases). The CDR3 totals 15 residues. With 8 bases removed from V and 0 bases from J, the gap between germline ends came to 11 bases. CDR1 is LNHDA, CDR2 SQIVND, per germline (reference sequence). Here the CDR3 DNA reads TGTGCCAGTGGATTAGGGGTCTCTGGGGCCAACGTCCTGACTTTC. This gives the protein CASGLGVSGANVLTF.

The CDR3 DNA is TGCGCCAGCAGCCCCCTAGGTACCGGGGAGCTGTTTTTT. It is translated as CASSPLGTGELFF. This chain links TRBV5-1 with TRBJ2-2; D call uncertain. The CDR3 has 13 residues. Germline CDR1 is SGHRS and CDR2 is YFSETQ. The ends were cut back, 4 bases at V and 5 bases at J, with 9 bases in the middle.

On this clone: This CDR3 is also generated by other DNA sequences in the sample. V gene TRBV14 combines with J gene TRBJ1-5; D unresolved. CDR3 length equals 13 residues. The V gene lost 1 base and the J gene lost 4 bases, with 5 bases spanning the gap. Looked up from germline, CDR1 is SGHDN and CDR2 is FVKESK. CDR3 protein: CASSQGGNQPQHF. The CDR3 DNA reads TGTGCCAGCAGCCAAGGTGGGAATCAGCCCCAGCATTTT. The whole variable domain, filled in from reference TRBV14 and TRBJ1-5, reads EAGVTQFPSHSVIEKGQTVTLRCDPISGHDNLYWYRRVMGKEIKFLLHFVKESKQDESGMPNNRFLAERTGGTYSTLKVQPAELEDSGVYFCASSQGGNQPQHFGDGTRLSIL.

V is TRBV10-3 and J is TRBJ2-3; TRBD2 matches at 14 bases. Germline CDR1 is ENHRY and CDR2 is SYGVKD. J lost 3 bases, V lost 7 bases, and 3 bases had no gene match. The CDR3 spans 15 residues. The CDR3: CAITGTSGSTDTQYF. For the CDR3, the DNA is TGTGCCATCACTGGGACTAGCGGGAGTACAGATACGCAGTATTTT.

The sample holds one count of this clone. The rearrangement links TRBV4-1 to TRBJ1-6, with unresolved D. V lost 0 bases and J 14 bases, leaving 11 bases between the germline ends. The CDR3 covers 13 residues. CDR1 and CDR2 (germline): MGHRA, YSYEKL. CDR3 bases: TGCGCCAGCAGCCAAGACAGCGGGAGGGCCCTCCACTTT. It translates to CASSQDSGRALHF.

The chain uses TRBV6-6 and TRBJ1-1; D uncertain. CDR3 length equals 16 residues. Germline CDR1 reads MNHNY; CDR2 reads SVGAGI (reference sequence). Trimming pared 6 bases from V and 0 bases from J, leaving 17 bases between. The CDR3 sequence is CASSDRPAGMNTEAFF. In nucleotides, the CDR3 is TGTGCCAGCAGCGATCGGCCCGCAGGTATGAACACTGAAGCTTTCTTT.

The genes are TRBV20-1 and TRBJ2-7, with D hard to call. Trimming left V 3 bases short and J 5 bases short, with 8 bases between. The germline V gene has CDR1 DFQATT and CDR2 SNEGSKA (reference sequence). The CDR3 length is 11 residues. CDR3 nucleotides: TGCAGTGCTAGTGAGTCTGACGAGCAGTACTTC. This translates into CSASESDEQYF.

The chain links TRBV6-5 to TRBJ2-7; either TRBD1 or TRBD2 may fit D (5 bases each). CDR3 size: 14 residues. V was pared by 1 base and J by 2 bases, with 9 bases between. CDR1 MNHEY and CDR2 SVGAGI come from the germline V gene. Here the CDR3 reads CASSYWGSAYEQYF. The CDR3 coding sequence is TGTGCCAGCAGTTACTGGGGGAGCGCCTACGAGCAGTACTTC.

This clone was counted once. J is TRBJ2-7 and V is TRBV10-3; a weak D match, TRBD1 (5 bases). V was clipped by 0 bases and J by 3 bases, with 12 bases between them. Per the germline V gene, CDR1 is ENHRY and CDR2 is SYGVKD. This CDR3 is built from 15 residues. CDR3 in amino acids: CAISESSRAGYEQYF. CDR3 nucleotide sequence: TGTGCCATCAGTGAGTCGTCCAGGGCTGGCTACGAGCAGTACTTC.

CDR3 amino acids: CASSQGETGGNSYNEQFF. The CDR3 DNA is TGCGCCAGCAGCCAAGGTGAGACGGGAGGGAACTCCTACAATGAGCAGTTCTTC. The chain recombines TRBV4-1 with TRBJ2-1; 8 nucleotides align to TRBD2. V lost 1 base and J lost 0; bases outside the gene matches: 8. Germline V gene lookup returns CDR1 MGHRA and CDR2 YSYEKL. There are 18 residues in the CDR3.

The rearrangement links TRBV6-5 to TRBJ2-1; TRBD2 aligns across 12 bases. The junction had 6 bases not matched to a gene; V was cut back by 3 bases and J by 9 bases. CDR1 is MNHEY, CDR2 SVGAGI, per germline. The length of the CDR3 is 15 residues. CDR3 nucleotides: TGTGCCAGCAGTTATCGGCTAGCGGGAGGGAGTGAGCAGTTCTTC. This codes for CASSYRLAGGSEQFF.

The chain combines TRBV6-1 with TRBJ2-7; TRBD1 is a possible D gene (5 bases). Trimming took 0 bases from V and 6 from J, leaving 12 bases between them. Germline V gene lookup returns CDR1 MNHNS and CDR2 SASEGT. The CDR3 is 14 residues long. CDR3: CASSEAPRVGEQYF. CDR3 sequence (DNA): TGTGCCAGCAGTGAAGCTCCCAGGGTTGGCGAGCAGTACTTC.

V gene TRBV30 combines with J gene TRBJ1-3; TRBD1 is a possible D gene (5 bases). Trimming cost V 4 bases and J 2 bases, with 15 bases left between them. The CDR3 has 15 amino acids. Germline CDR1 GTSNPN, CDR2 SVGIG (reference sequence). The DNA of the CDR3 is TGTGCCTGGACCAATCACCAGGGTCCTGGAAACACCATATATTTT. Amino acid sequence: CAWTNHQGPGNTIYF.

Comments on this clone: This sample includes further DNA sequences coding for the same CDR3. The genes are TRBV7-2 and TRBJ2-6; D might be TRBD1 (6 bases). Trimming removed 4 bases from V and 2 bases from J, with 9 bases in between. CDR1 SGHTA and CDR2 FQGNSA come from the germline V gene. CDR3 size: 15 residues. CDR3 DNA sequence: TGTGCCAGCAGCTCCAGGGACACTGGGGCCAACGTCCTGACTTTC. Translation: CASSSRDTGANVLTF.

The rearrangement joins TRBV2 to TRBJ2-1; possible D gene TRBD1, 6 bases. Germline CDR1 reads SNHLY; CDR2 reads FYNNEI. V was clipped by 8 bases and J by 8 bases, with 13 bases between them. The CDR3 has 12 residues. CDR3 region: CASGNRADEQFF. The DNA for the CDR3 is TGTGCCAGCGGGAACAGGGCCGATGAGCAGTTCTTC.

This CDR3 reads CSVLPGGAGETQYF. The CDR3 coding sequence is TGCAGCGTCCTTCCGGGGGGCGCTGGGGAGACCCAGTACTTC. The rearrangement joins TRBV29-1 to TRBJ2-5; weak D call: TRBD2 (7 bases). Germline CDR1 reads SQVTM; CDR2 reads ANQGSEA. This CDR3 contains 14 residues. V lost 6 bases and J lost 5, with 19 bases in between.

This chain joins TRBV6-5 and TRBJ1-6; D might be TRBD1 (6 bases). The CDR3 runs to 15 residues. Looked up from germline, CDR1 is MNHEY and CDR2 is SVGAGI. The ends were cut back, 6 bases at V and 7 bases at J, with 16 bases in the middle. CDR3 amino acids: CASRGATAKNSPLHF. The CDR3 nucleotides are TGTGCCAGCAGGGGGGCAACAGCCAAAAATTCACCCCTCCACTTT.

The J gene is TRBJ2-3, the V gene TRBV2; possible D gene TRBD2, 5 bases. Germline V gene data show CDR1 as SNHLY and CDR2 as FYNNEI. V lost 5 bases to trimming and J lost 3 bases, with 15 bases between them. This CDR3 has 15 amino acids. CDR3 region: CASSFLGRGTDTQYF. DNA of the CDR3: TGTGCCAGCAGTTTTCTAGGGAGAGGGACAGATACGCAGTATTTT.

The rearrangement joins TRBV27 to TRBJ2-7, with D uncertain. V lost 5 bases and J lost 2, with 10 bases in between. This CDR3 spans 13 amino acids. Germline loops: CDR1 MNHEY, CDR2 SMNVEV (reference sequence). CDR3 nucleotides: TGTGCCAGCAGTCCCTTGACTGCCTACGAGCAGTACTTC. Amino acid sequence: CASSPLTAYEQYF.

The V and J genes are TRBV18 and TRBJ2-3; D is uncertain. Trimming left V 2 bases short and J 0 bases short, with 6 bases between. CDR1 and CDR2 from the germline V gene are KGHSH and LQKENI. The CDR3 spans 14 residues. CDR3 sequence reads: CASSPYDSTDTQYF. CDR3 DNA: TGTGCCAGCTCACCATACGACAGCACAGATACGCAGTATTTT.